The 20 T cell receptor beta chains below were found in one sample sequenced in a study of response to subunit inactivated influenza vaccine. TCRdb itself ran the RT-PCR reads through MiXCR, one entry per CDR3 protein. The table includes 200,000 to 250,000 distinct CDR3 sequences, 10% to 15% detected once. The sequences come from non-naive T cells sorted from PBMCs, collected 14 to 15 days before vaccination. The receptors derive from a man aged 45-65 years who received an inactivated influenza vaccine.

CDR3 amino acids: CASSLTSGEETQYF. CDR3 DNA: TGCGCCAGCAGCTTGACTAGCGGGGAAGAGACCCAGTACTTC. This rearrangement joins TRBV5-1 to TRBJ2-5; 10 bases match TRBD2. Trimming removed 1 base from V and 3 bases from J; junction bases left unmatched: 0. Germline V gives CDR1 SGHRS, CDR2 YFSETQ. There are 14 residues in the CDR3.

Turning to this clonotype: It may be a read error: a sequence one base away is much more abundant. V usage is TRBV27 and J usage is TRBJ2-7; either TRBD1 or TRBD2 may supply D (5 bases each). This CDR3 has 16 residues. CDR1 is MNHEY and CDR2 is SMNVEV in the germline V gene (reference sequence). V was pared by 5 bases and J by 4 bases, with 21 bases between. CDR3 bases: TGTGCCAGCAGTCGAGTCCACCAGGGAGTGGGATACGAGCAGTACTTC. It specifies CASSRVHQGVGYEQYF.

This clonotype has at least ten counts. The chain is built from TRBV6-2 or TRBV6-3 and TRBJ2-2; D is unresolved. There are 13 residues in the CDR3. Trimming stripped 2 bases from V and 3 bases from J, with 4 bases between. Germline CDR1 MNHEY, CDR2 SVGEGT. The CDR3 here is CASSYAYTGELFF. The CDR3 DNA reads TGTGCCAGCAGTTACGCGTACACCGGGGAGCTGTTTTTT.

This clonotype appeared a few times. The chain has TRBV9 and TRBJ2-2; 14 bases align to TRBD2. V was pared by 4 bases and J by 8 bases, with 7 bases of the junction left unmatched. The CDR3 runs to 16 residues. Germline V gene sequence: CDR1 SGDLS, CDR2 YYNGEE. This CDR3 is CASSPLTSGREGELFF. In DNA form, the CDR3 reads TGTGCCAGCAGCCCCCTGACTAGCGGGAGGGAGGGGGAGCTGTTTTTT.

This clonotype has just a few counts. This chain joins TRBV5-1 and TRBJ2-3; D gene ambiguous. The CDR3 is 15 residues long. Germline V gene lookup returns CDR1 SGHRS and CDR2 YFSETQ. V was pared by 5 bases and J by 0 bases, with 13 bases between. The CDR3, as DNA: TGCGCCAGCAGTAGCACAGCCGCTAGCACAGATACGCAGTATTTT. Protein product: CASSSTAASTDTQYF.

This chain connects TRBV10-1 to TRBJ2-1; 9 bases are a match to TRBD2. Germline V gene data show CDR1 as WNHNN and CDR2 as SYGVQD (reference sequence). With V trimmed by 2 bases and J by 7 bases, 9 bases remained unmatched. This CDR3 is 16 amino acids long. This CDR3 is CASSEKPAGGPNEQFF. DNA of the CDR3: TGCGCCAGCAGTGAGAAACCAGCGGGGGGCCCGAATGAGCAGTTCTTC.

This clonotype was detected a few times. The V gene is TRBV27, the J gene TRBJ2-2, with unresolved D. Germline loops: CDR1 MNHEY, CDR2 SMNVEV (reference sequence). Trimming cost V 4 bases and J 8 bases, with 5 bases left between them. The CDR3 is made up of 11 amino acids. The CDR3 here is CASSSWGELFF. CDR3 DNA: TGTGCCAGCAGTTCTTGGGGGGAGCTGTTTTTT.

This clonotype appeared many times. The chain joins TRBV28 to TRBJ2-7; the match to TRBD2 covers 13 bases. This CDR3 spans 17 amino acids. The J segment lost 3 bases and the V segment lost 4 bases, leaving 9 bases of the junction unmatched. Germline V CDR1 and CDR2: MDHEN, SYDVKM. CDR3: CASSSRLAGGLGYEQYF. The DNA for the CDR3 is TGTGCCAGCAGTTCCAGACTAGCGGGAGGTCTGGGCTACGAGCAGTACTTC.

This clonotype came up many times. This chain links TRBV20-1 with TRBJ2-1; either TRBD1 or TRBD2 may supply D (5 bases each). V was trimmed by 6 bases and J by 0 bases, leaving 15 bases between them. The CDR3 loop spans 15 amino acids. CDR1 and CDR2 from the germline V gene are DFQATT and SNEGSKA (reference sequence). This chain's CDR3 is CSAQRGEGSYNEQFF. The CDR3, as DNA: TGCAGTGCCCAGAGGGGCGAAGGCTCCTACAATGAGCAGTTCTTC.

This clonotype was seen ten or more times. This chain uses TRBV29-1 with TRBJ2-5; D not certain. V was shortened by 7 bases and J by 0 bases, with 15 bases between the two germline ends. The CDR3 covers 14 residues. CDR1 is SQVTM and CDR2 is ANQGSEA in the germline V gene. The DNA of the CDR3 is TGCAGCGCAAGACCCATTGACAACCAAGAGACCCAGTACTTC. This gives the protein CSARPIDNQETQYF.

The chain uses TRBV13 and TRBJ2-2, with 9 bases that match TRBD2. CDR3 length: 19 residues. Losses at the gene ends were 5 bases for V and 4 bases for J; bases not matched to a gene: 17. From germline, CDR1 is PRHDT and CDR2 FYEKMQ (reference sequence). The CDR3 loop reads CASSRIGLASRDLTGELFF. As DNA, the CDR3 is TGTGCCAGCAGCCGAATAGGACTAGCGAGCAGAGACCTCACCGGGGAGCTGTTTTTT.

This clonotype showed up just a few times. The chain employs TRBV5-1 and TRBJ2-5; 8 bases fit TRBD1. Trimming cost V 4 bases and J 7 bases; bases outside gene matches: 9. The CDR3 has 14 residues. The germline V gene encodes CDR1 SGHRS and CDR2 YFSETQ. CDR3: CASSPDREKGTQYF. The DNA for the CDR3 is TGCGCCAGCAGCCCGGACAGGGAAAAAGGGACCCAGTACTTC.

This clonotype was counted between two and nine times. This chain uses TRBV7-8 with TRBJ2-5; weak D call: TRBD2 (6 bases). The V gene lost 1 base and the J gene lost 4 bases, with 16 bases spanning the gap. This CDR3 region has 16 residues. Per the germline V gene, CDR1 is SGHVS and CDR2 is FQNEAQ. The CDR3 spells CASSLGRRLERETQYF. The CDR3 DNA reads as TGTGCCAGCAGCTTAGGACGGAGACTAGAACGAGAGACCCAGTACTTC.

This clonotype was seen a handful of times. V is TRBV11-3 and J is TRBJ2-1; 11 bases match TRBD2. Germline loops: CDR1 SGHNT, CDR2 YENEEA. V shed 1 base and J 3 bases; nucleotides not matched to a gene: 2. CDR3 length equals 16 residues. The CDR3: CASSLAGTSGYNEQFF. CDR3 coding DNA: TGTGCCAGCAGCTTAGCCGGGACTAGCGGCTACAATGAGCAGTTCTTC.

This clonotype showed up just a few times. The rearrangement uses TRBV28 and TRBJ2-7; D is perhaps TRBD1 or TRBD2 (5 bases each). This CDR3 is 13 amino acids long. V dropped 8 bases and J dropped 0 bases, with 11 bases sitting between them. Germline V gives CDR1 MDHEN, CDR2 SYDVKM. CDR3 sequence (DNA): TGTGCCAGCGAGTCCGGGACCTCCTACGAGCAGTACTTC. Its protein product is CASESGTSYEQYF.

This clonotype came up a few times. V gene TRBV7-8 combines with J gene TRBJ2-1; the D gene is possibly TRBD2 (6 bases). The V and J ends lost 5 bases and 8 bases respectively, with 16 bases between them. This CDR3 region has 14 residues. The germline V gene encodes CDR1 SGHVS and CDR2 FQNEAQ. The CDR3 reads CASSPYPGAHEQFF. In nucleotides, the CDR3 is TGTGCCAGCAGCCCCTACCCGGGAGCCCATGAGCAGTTCTTC.

The chain employs TRBV5-1 and TRBJ1-2; weak D call: TRBD1 (5 bases). Germline loops: CDR1 SGHRS, CDR2 YFSETQ. V lost 10 bases to trimming and J lost 5 bases, with 24 bases between them. The CDR3 is made up of 15 amino acids. The CDR3 reads CASRNLGLSGYGYTF. CDR3 bases: TGCGCCTCCCGAAATCTGGGACTATCAGGGTATGGCTACACCTTC.

V gene TRBV28 combines with J gene TRBJ1-5; no clear D. Germline V gene data show CDR1 as MDHEN and CDR2 as SYDVKM. The CDR3 is 19 residues long. V was shortened by 1 base and J by 5 bases, with 24 bases between the two germline ends. The CDR3 spells CASSLSLGIGSLYDQPQHF. The CDR3, as DNA: TGTGCCAGCAGTTTATCACTAGGGATCGGTTCTTTATACGATCAGCCCCAGCATTTT. Full variable domain (missing parts from reference TRBV28 and TRBJ1-5): DVKVTQSSRYLVKRTGEKVFLECVQDMDHENMFWYRQDPGLGLRLIYFSYDVKMKEKGDIPEGYSVSREKKERFSLILESASTNQTSMYLCASSLSLGIGSLYDQPQHFGDGTRLSIL.

This sequence joins TRBV24-1 and TRBJ2-6; D is ambiguous. From germline, CDR1 is KGHDR and CDR2 SFDVKD. V lost 3 bases to trimming and J lost 1 base, with 9 bases between them. The CDR3 consists of 16 residues. The CDR3 nucleotides read TGTGCCACCAGTGATCCGGACGTTTCTGGGGCCAACGTCCTGACTTTC. Translated: CATSDPDVSGANVLTF.

V is TRBV9 and J is TRBJ2-7; 7 bases fit TRBD2. Germline V CDR1 and CDR2: SGDLS, YYNGEE. There are 14 residues in the CDR3. The ends lost 6 bases at V and 3 bases at J; junction bases unmatched: 9. As DNA, the CDR3 is TGTGCCAGCACCCCAAGTCCTAGCGGCTACGAGCAGTACTTC. Amino acids: CASTPSPSGYEQYF. The whole variable domain, filled in from reference TRBV9 and TRBJ2-7, reads DSGVTQTPKHLITATGQRVTLRCSPRSGDLSVYWYQQSLDQGLQFLIQYYNGEERAKGNILERFSAQQFPDLHSELNLSSLELGDSALYFCASTPSPSGYEQYFGPGTRLTVT.